This T cell receptor (beta chain) was identified during a study of blood T cell repertoires in COVID-19. The wider study: There were acute and convalescent COVID-19 samples, and they came from the United States, Italy and Spain. From T cells, B-cell-depleted T cells, or PBMCs came the material, which was cDNA or gDNA.

Measured with immunoSEQ multiplex PCR; TCRdb has only the in-frame clones, and not every one. The data contain 250,000 or so clones, around 82% of them singletons. This CDR3 comprises 15 residues. This clone has only a few counts. The TCR originated in a man aged 50-60 years who had recovered from COVID-19. This chain joins TRBV21-1 and TRBJ1-1; TRBD1 was called by the table and not checked on the DNA. TRBV21-1 is marked as a pseudogene. The specimen sequenced was PBMCs or T cells enriched from blood (not recorded which). CDR3 sequence: CASSLRGQENTEAFF. The CDR3 DNA is TGTGCCAGCAGCTTGCGTGGACAGGAGAACACTGAAGCTTTCTTT.